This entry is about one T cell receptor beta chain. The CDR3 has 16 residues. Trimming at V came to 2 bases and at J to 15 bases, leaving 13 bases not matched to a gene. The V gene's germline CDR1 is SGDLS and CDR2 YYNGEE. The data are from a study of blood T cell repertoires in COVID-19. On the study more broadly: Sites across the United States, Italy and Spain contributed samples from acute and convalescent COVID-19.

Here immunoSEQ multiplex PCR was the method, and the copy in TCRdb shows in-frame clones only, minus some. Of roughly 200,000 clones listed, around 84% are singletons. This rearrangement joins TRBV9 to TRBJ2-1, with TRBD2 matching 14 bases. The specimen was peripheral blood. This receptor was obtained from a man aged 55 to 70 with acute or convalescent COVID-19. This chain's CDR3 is CASSVGTSGGFTGRFF. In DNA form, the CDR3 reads TGTGCCAGCAGCGTGGGGACTAGCGGGGGTTTTACAGGGAGGTTCTTC.